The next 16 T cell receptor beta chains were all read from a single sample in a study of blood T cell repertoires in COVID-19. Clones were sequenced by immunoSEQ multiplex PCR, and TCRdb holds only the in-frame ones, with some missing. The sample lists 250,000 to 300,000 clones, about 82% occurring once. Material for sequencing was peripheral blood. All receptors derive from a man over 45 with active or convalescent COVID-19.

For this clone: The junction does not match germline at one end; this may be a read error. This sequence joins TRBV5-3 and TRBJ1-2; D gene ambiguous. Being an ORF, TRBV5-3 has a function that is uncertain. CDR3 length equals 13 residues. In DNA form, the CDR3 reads TGTGTCAGAAGCTTAGTCGGTGGTTTGGGCTACACCTTC. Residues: CVRSLVGGLGYTF.

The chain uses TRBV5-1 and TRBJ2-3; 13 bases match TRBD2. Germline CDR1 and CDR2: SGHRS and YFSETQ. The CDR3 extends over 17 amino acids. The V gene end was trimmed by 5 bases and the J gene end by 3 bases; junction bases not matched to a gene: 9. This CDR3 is CASSRTSGGRGTDTQYF. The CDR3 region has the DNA TGCGCCAGCAGTCGGACTAGCGGGGGTAGGGGGACAGATACGCAGTATTTT. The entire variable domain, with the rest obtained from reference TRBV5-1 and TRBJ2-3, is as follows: KAGVTQTPRYLIKTRGQQVTLSCSPISGHRSVSWYQQTPGQGLQFLFEYFSETQRNKGNFPGRFSGRQFSNSRSEMNVSTLELGDSALYLCASSRTSGGRGTDTQYFGPGTRLTVL.

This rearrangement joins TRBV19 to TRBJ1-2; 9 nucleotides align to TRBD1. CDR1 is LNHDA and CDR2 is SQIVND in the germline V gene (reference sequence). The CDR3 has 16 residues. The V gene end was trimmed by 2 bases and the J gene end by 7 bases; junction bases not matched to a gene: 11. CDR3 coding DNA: TGTGCCAGTAGTATAACCTGGACAGGGGCTAATCGTGGCTACACCTTC. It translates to CASSITWTGANRGYTF.

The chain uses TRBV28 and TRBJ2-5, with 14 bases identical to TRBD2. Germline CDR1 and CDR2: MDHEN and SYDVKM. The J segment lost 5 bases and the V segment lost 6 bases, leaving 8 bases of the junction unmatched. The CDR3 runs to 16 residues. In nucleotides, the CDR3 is TGTGCCAGCAGGGAGGGACTAGCGGGAGTAAGGGAGACCCAGTACTTC. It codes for CASREGLAGVRETQYF.

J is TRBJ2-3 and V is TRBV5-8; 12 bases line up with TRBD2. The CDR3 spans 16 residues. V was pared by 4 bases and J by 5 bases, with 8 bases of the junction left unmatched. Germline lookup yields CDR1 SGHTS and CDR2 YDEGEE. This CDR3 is CASSASGRAGGDTQYF. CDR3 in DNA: TGTGCCAGCAGCGCTAGCGGGAGGGCAGGAGGAGATACGCAGTATTTT.

The CDR3 spells CATSRDDRIWGMTKNIQYF. CDR3 coding DNA: TGTGCCACCAGCAGAGATGACAGGATATGGGGTATGACCAAAAACATTCAGTACTTC. The chain has TRBV15 and TRBJ2-4; a possible D gene is TRBD1 (6 bases). The V gene's germline CDR1 is LNHNV and CDR2 YYDKDF (reference sequence). V was pared by 0 bases and J by 2 bases, with 20 bases between. CDR3 length equals 19 residues.

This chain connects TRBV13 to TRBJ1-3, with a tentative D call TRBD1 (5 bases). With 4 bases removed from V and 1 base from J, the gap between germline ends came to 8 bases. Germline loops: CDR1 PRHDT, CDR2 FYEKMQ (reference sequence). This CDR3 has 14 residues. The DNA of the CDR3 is TGTGCCAGCAGCTCGACAGATTCTGGAAACACCATATATTTT. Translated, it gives CASSSTDSGNTIYF.

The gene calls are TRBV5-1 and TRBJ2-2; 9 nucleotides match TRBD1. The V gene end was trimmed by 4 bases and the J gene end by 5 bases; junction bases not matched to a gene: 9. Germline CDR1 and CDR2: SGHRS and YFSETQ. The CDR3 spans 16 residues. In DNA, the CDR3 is TGCGCCAGCAGCCCCGGGACAGGGAAGTTGACCGGGGAGCTGTTTTTT. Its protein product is CASSPGTGKLTGELFF.

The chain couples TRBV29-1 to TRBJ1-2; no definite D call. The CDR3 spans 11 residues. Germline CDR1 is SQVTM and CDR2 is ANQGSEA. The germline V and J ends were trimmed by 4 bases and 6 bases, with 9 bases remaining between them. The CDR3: CSVAAIDGYTF. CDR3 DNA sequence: TGCAGCGTTGCTGCTATCGATGGCTACACCTTC.

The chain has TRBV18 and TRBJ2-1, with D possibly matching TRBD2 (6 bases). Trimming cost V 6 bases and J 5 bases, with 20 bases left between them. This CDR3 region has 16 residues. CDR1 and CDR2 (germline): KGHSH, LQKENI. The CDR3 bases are TGTGCCAGCTCGTCTTCCCGGAGGGCCGTAAACAATGAGCAGTTCTTC. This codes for CASSSSRRAVNNEQFF.

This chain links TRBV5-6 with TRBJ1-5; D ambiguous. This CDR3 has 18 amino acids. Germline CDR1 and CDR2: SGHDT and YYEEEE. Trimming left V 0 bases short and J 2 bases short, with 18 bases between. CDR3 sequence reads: CASSLVWVSRFGNQPQHF. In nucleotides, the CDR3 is TGTGCCAGCAGCTTGGTCTGGGTTAGCCGCTTTGGCAATCAGCCCCAGCATTTT.

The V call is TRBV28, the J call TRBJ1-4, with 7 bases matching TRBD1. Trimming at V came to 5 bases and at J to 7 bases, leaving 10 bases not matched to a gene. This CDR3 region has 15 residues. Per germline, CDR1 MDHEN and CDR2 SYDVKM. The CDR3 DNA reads TGTGCCAGCAGTCTACCGACAGGGATGGGTGAAAAACTGTTTTTT. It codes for CASSLPTGMGEKLFF.

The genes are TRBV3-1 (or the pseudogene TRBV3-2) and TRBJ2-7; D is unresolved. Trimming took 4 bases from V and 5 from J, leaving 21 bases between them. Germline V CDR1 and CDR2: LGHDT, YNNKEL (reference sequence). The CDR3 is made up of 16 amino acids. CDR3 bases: TGTGCCAGCAGCCCTAATCGGGTCCCCCAAAGGAACGAGCAGTACTTC. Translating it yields CASSPNRVPQRNEQYF.

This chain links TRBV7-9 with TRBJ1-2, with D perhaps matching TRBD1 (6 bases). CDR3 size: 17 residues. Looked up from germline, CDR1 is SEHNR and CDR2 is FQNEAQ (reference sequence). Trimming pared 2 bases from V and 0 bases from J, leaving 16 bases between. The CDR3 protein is CASSLRGFRSTNYGYTF. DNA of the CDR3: TGTGCCAGCAGCTTAAGGGGGTTTCGGTCAACTAACTATGGCTACACCTTC. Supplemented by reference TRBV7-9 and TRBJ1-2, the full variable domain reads DTGVSQNPRHKITKRGQNVTFRCDPISEHNRLYWYRQTLGQGPEFLTYFQNEAQLEKSRLLSDRFSAERPKGSFSTLEIQRTEQGDSAMYLCASSLRGFRSTNYGYTFGSGTRLTVV.

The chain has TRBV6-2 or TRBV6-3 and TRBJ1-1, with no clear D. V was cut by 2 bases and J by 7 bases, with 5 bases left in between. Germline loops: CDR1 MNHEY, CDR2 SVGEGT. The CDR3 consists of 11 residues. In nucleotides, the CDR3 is TGTGCCAGCAGTTACGCGTATGAAGCTTTCTTT. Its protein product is CASSYAYEAFF.

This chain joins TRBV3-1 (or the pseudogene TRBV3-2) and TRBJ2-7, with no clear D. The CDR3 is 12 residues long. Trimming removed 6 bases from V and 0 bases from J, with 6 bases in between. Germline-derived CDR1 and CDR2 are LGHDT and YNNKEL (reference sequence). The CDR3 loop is CASSTSSYEQYF. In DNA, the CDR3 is TGTGCCAGCAGTACCAGCTCCTACGAGCAGTACTTC.